A single sample is the source of the 21 T cell receptor beta chains below, sequenced in a study of T cell responses to AZD1222 COVID-19 vaccine. The data were produced by immunoSEQ multiplex PCR, yet TCRdb's version contains in-frame clones alone and is incomplete. The sample has roughly 110,000 clones, around 90% seen once. Sequenced here: peripheral blood, sampled on day 0 of AZD1222 vaccination. These receptors were obtained from an adult in good health.

CDR3 nucleotides: TGTGCCAGCAGCCCGGACTGGGTGGTCTATGGCTACACCTTC. It translates to CASSPDWVVYGYTF. The V gene is TRBV7-9, the J gene TRBJ1-2; D remains ambiguous. CDR3 length: 14 residues. Between the trimmed V and J ends, which lost 5 bases and 4 bases, there was a span of 14 bases. Germline CDR1 and CDR2: SEHNR and FQNEAQ (reference sequence).

This clone was picked up one time. The CDR3 DNA follows: TGTGCCAGCAGTTTATCTGGGGCTGAAGCTTTCTTT. It specifies CASSLSGAEAFF. V and J are TRBV12-3 or TRBV12-4 and TRBJ1-1; D unclear. The ends were cut back, 2 bases at V and 6 bases at J, with 7 bases in the middle. The CDR3 extends over 12 amino acids.

The CDR3 reads CASSYSRREKLFF. The CDR3 DNA reads TGTGCCAGCAGTTACTCTCGGCGGGAAAAACTGTTTTTT. The chain couples TRBV6-2 or TRBV6-3 to TRBJ1-4; D remains unclear. The CDR3 is 13 residues long. The V end was cut by 0 bases, the J end by 8 bases, with 7 bases between. Per the germline V gene, CDR1 is MNHEY and CDR2 is SVGEGT.

The chain joins TRBV27 to TRBJ2-3; possibly TRBD2 for D (5 bases). The V gene lost 3 bases and the J gene lost 3 bases, with 13 bases spanning the gap. This CDR3 is 15 amino acids long. Germline CDR1 and CDR2: MNHEY and SMNVEV (reference sequence). The DNA for the CDR3 is TGTGCCAGCAGTTTTCTGGACGGGGAGACAGATACGCAGTATTTT. Translation: CASSFLDGETDTQYF.

The CDR3 sequence is CASSQVGLASYEQYF. CDR3 DNA sequence: TGCGCCAGCAGCCAAGTGGGGCTAGCTTCCTACGAGCAGTACTTC. This chain uses TRBV4-1 with TRBJ2-7; tentatively, D is TRBD1 or TRBD2 (5 bases each). Germline assignment: CDR1 MGHRA and CDR2 YSYEKL. CDR3 length: 15 amino acids. Trimming left V 1 base short and J 1 base short, with 11 bases between.

This clone showed up just a few times. The chain combines TRBV4-1 with TRBJ1-2; a weak D match, TRBD1 (5 bases). CDR1 and CDR2 (germline): MGHRA, YSYEKL. The CDR3 has 17 residues. Trimming took 4 bases from V and 1 from J, leaving 19 bases between them. CDR3 DNA sequence: TGCGCCAGCAGCCTGAACGAGGGGAAGGCAATTAACTATGGCTACACCTTC. Translating gives CASSLNEGKAINYGYTF.

The chain combines TRBV25-1 with TRBJ1-6, with D maybe TRBD1 (6 bases). The V end was cut by 8 bases, the J end by 6 bases, with 8 bases between. The CDR3 covers 12 residues. Germline V lookup: CDR1 MGHDK, CDR2 SYGVNS. The CDR3 region is CASHRANSPLHF. Written as DNA, the CDR3 is TGTGCCAGCCACAGGGCTAATTCACCCCTCCACTTT. The whole variable domain, remainder taken from reference TRBV25-1 and TRBJ1-6, is EADIYQTPRYLVIGTGKKITLECSQTMGHDKMYWYQQDPGMELHLIHYSYGVNSTEKGDLSSESTVSRIRTEHFPLTLESARPSHTSQYLCASHRANSPLHFGNGTRLTVT.

This chain joins TRBV29-1 and TRBJ1-1; D is possibly TRBD1 (5 bases). This CDR3 comprises 11 residues. CDR1 is SQVTM, CDR2 ANQGSEA, per germline. V was pared by 6 bases and J by 5 bases, with 10 bases between. CDR3 sequence reads: CSVRGGTEAFF. CDR3 DNA: TGCAGCGTCCGCGGGGGAACTGAAGCTTTCTTT.

The chain combines TRBV18 with TRBJ2-7, with D possibly matching TRBD1 (5 bases). The V gene lost 6 bases and the J gene lost 4 bases, with 19 bases spanning the gap. The CDR3 length is 15 residues. Germline V CDR1 and CDR2: KGHSH, LQKENI. CDR3 in DNA: TGTGCCAGCTCCGAACAGGACAACCCTCATTACGAGCAGTACTTC. Translated: CASSEQDNPHYEQYF. Variable domain in full (rest from reference TRBV18 and TRBJ2-7): NAGVMQNPRHLVRRRGQEARLRCSPMKGHSHVYWYRQLPEEGLKFMVYLQKENIIDESGMPKERFSAEFPKEGPSILRIQQVVRGDSAAYFCASSEQDNPHYEQYFGPGTRLTVT.

This clone showed up just once. This chain joins TRBV11-2 and TRBJ1-1; TRBD1 aligns across 8 bases. CDR3 size: 15 residues. The germline gives CDR1 SGHAT, CDR2 FQNNGV. Trimming removed 5 bases from V and 6 bases from J; junction bases left unmatched: 11. In nucleotides, the CDR3 is TGTGCCAGCAGCCACCGTGGACAGGGAAAATCTGAAGCTTTCTTT. It is translated as CASSHRGQGKSEAFF.

V usage is TRBV7-9 and J usage is TRBJ2-2; 7 bases line up with TRBD1. Germline-derived CDR1 and CDR2 are SEHNR and FQNEAQ (reference sequence). V lost 4 bases, J lost 1 base, and 6 bases stayed unmatched. CDR3 length: 16 amino acids. In nucleotides, the CDR3 is TGTGCCAGCAGCTCTGACAGGGATCTGAACACCGGGGAGCTGTTTTTT. Translating gives CASSSDRDLNTGELFF.

Here the CDR3 DNA reads TGTGCCAGCAGCGCTACGAAGGGGCCAAACACTGAAGCTTTCTTT. This translates into CASSATKGPNTEAFF. This rearrangement joins TRBV5-4 to TRBJ1-1, with a possible D match to TRBD1 (5 bases). CDR1 and CDR2 (germline): SGHNT, YYREEE (reference sequence). The V end lost 4 bases, the J end lost 2 bases, and 15 bases lay between the germline ends. The CDR3 consists of 15 residues.

This clone showed up just once. The chain links TRBV19 to TRBJ1-5; D is unresolved. In germline, CDR1 is LNHDA, CDR2 SQIVND (reference sequence). The CDR3 spans 15 residues. V was shortened by 3 bases and J by 0 bases, with 9 bases between the two germline ends. CDR3 DNA sequence: TGTGCCAGTAGTATCAGGATTCATAGCAATCAGCCCCAGCATTTT. Its translation: CASSIRIHSNQPQHF.

The chain employs TRBV4-1 and TRBJ1-5; D perhaps matches TRBD1 (5 bases). V was clipped by 4 bases and J by 5 bases, with 15 bases between them. The germline V gene encodes CDR1 MGHRA and CDR2 YSYEKL. CDR3 length: 15 residues. CDR3 loop: CASSRWTGVHQPQHF. DNA for the CDR3: TGCGCCAGCAGCCGTTGGACGGGGGTTCATCAGCCCCAGCATTTT.

The chain uses TRBV12-2 and TRBJ2-3; TRBD2, the table's D call, lacks a check against the DNA. TRBV12-2 is labeled a pseudogene. This CDR3 has 17 residues. As DNA, the CDR3 is TGTGCAAGTCGCCCACTAGCCCGGCCGGCTAGCACAGATACGCAGTATTTT. Protein sequence: CASRPLARPASTDTQYF.

This sequence joins TRBV19 and TRBJ1-1; 7 bases fit TRBD1. The CDR3 length is 16 residues. The germline V gene encodes CDR1 LNHDA and CDR2 SQIVND (reference sequence). The junction had 9 bases not matched to a gene; V was cut back by 1 base and J by 4 bases. This CDR3 is CASSIARPQGSTEAFF. The CDR3 DNA sequence: TGTGCCAGTAGTATAGCCCGGCCACAGGGGAGCACTGAAGCTTTCTTT.

This clone has more than one count but fewer than ten. The chain has TRBV6-2 or TRBV6-3 and TRBJ1-2, with a weak D call TRBD1 (5 bases). The CDR3 sequence is 17 residues long. Germline assignment: CDR1 MNHEY and CDR2 SVGEGT. Trimming cost V 0 bases and J 0 bases, with 14 bases left between them. The CDR3: CASSYSMPGRANYGYTF. CDR3 coding DNA: TGTGCCAGCAGTTACTCGATGCCAGGGAGAGCTAACTATGGCTACACCTTC.

The chain has TRBV30 and TRBJ1-1; TRBD1 is a possible D gene (6 bases). The CDR3 has 13 amino acids. With 4 bases removed from V and 3 bases from J, the gap between germline ends came to 12 bases. Germline V gene sequence: CDR1 GTSNPN, CDR2 SVGIG (reference sequence). CDR3 coding DNA: TGTGCCTGGAACAAACCAGGGGACACTGAAGCTTTCTTT. Protein product: CAWNKPGDTEAFF.

The chain is built from TRBV4-3 and TRBJ1-6; 7 bases map to TRBD1. The CDR3 spans 13 residues. The junction had 9 bases not matched to a gene; V was cut back by 1 base and J by 18 bases. Germline loops: CDR1 LGHNA, CDR2 YSLEER. Here the CDR3 reads CASSQVGGRDRHF. Here the CDR3 DNA reads TGCGCCAGCAGCCAAGTAGGGGGCAGGGACCGCCACTTT.

The genes are TRBV10-3 and TRBJ2-7; no firm D call. CDR3 size: 15 residues. V was pared by 4 bases and J by 3 bases, with 16 bases between. Germline CDR1 is ENHRY and CDR2 is SYGVKD. CDR3 protein: CAISVNTIPDYEQYF. Here the CDR3 DNA reads TGTGCCATCAGTGTAAACACTATTCCTGACTACGAGCAGTACTTC.

This sequence joins TRBV29-1 and TRBJ2-7; 7 bases match TRBD1. With 1 base clipped from V and 6 bases from J, the junction kept 9 bases outside the gene matches. The CDR3 is 14 residues long. The germline V gene has CDR1 SQVTM and CDR2 ANQGSEA. The CDR3 sequence: CSVEVGTGVAEQYF. CDR3 in DNA: TGCAGCGTTGAAGTTGGCACAGGGGTCGCCGAGCAGTACTTC.